These 17 T cell receptor beta chains originate from one sample sequenced in a study of long-term antiretroviral therapy in people with HIV. With survey level as its setting, the immunoSEQ assay was v3.0. Only in-frame clones appear in the TCRdb table, and some are missing; sequencing was by immunoSEQ multiplex PCR. The sample includes some 18,000 clones, roughly 87% of them seen just once. Sequenced here: unsorted PBMCs, sampled 2.1 years after starting antiretroviral therapy. Receptor source: a man aged 18 to 29 with HIV.

The chain recombines TRBV9 with TRBJ2-7, with D maybe TRBD1 (6 bases). Germline V CDR1 and CDR2: SGDLS, YYNGEE. V lost 5 bases, J lost 6 bases, and 36 bases lay in between. This CDR3 is built from 20 residues. The CDR3, as DNA: TGTGCCAGCAGGGAAGGCGCCGGGACAACTTTCGGAGAGGGGAAGCCCGAGCAGTACTTC. Translation gives CASREGAGTTFGEGKPEQYF.

The CDR3 bases are TGTGCCAGCAGTTCAGGGTCTGGGGCCAACGTCCTGACTTTC. Translation: CASSSGSGANVLTF. This rearrangement joins TRBV6-5 to TRBJ2-6; maybe TRBD1 (5 bases). The V gene's germline CDR1 is MNHEY and CDR2 SVGAGI. The CDR3 is 14 residues long. Trimming took 4 bases from V and 1 from J, leaving 5 bases between them.

V is TRBV30 and J is TRBJ1-2; weak D call: TRBD1 (5 bases). This CDR3 is 13 amino acids long. V was cut by 4 bases and J by 6 bases, with 15 bases left in between. Germline CDR1 GTSNPN, CDR2 SVGIG (reference sequence). The CDR3, as DNA: TGTGCCTGGAACCGGGACGCACGGAATGGCTACACCTTC. Translating it yields CAWNRDARNGYTF.

This sequence joins TRBV19 and TRBJ1-5, with D uncertain. The V end lost 5 bases, the J end lost 3 bases, and 14 bases lay between the germline ends. Germline lookup yields CDR1 LNHDA and CDR2 SQIVND (reference sequence). This CDR3 region has 15 residues. CDR3 loop: CASSASGEINQPQHF. In nucleotides, the CDR3 is TGTGCCAGTAGTGCCTCCGGGGAGATCAATCAGCCCCAGCATTTT.

This chain links TRBV6-6 with TRBJ2-7; 7 nucleotides line up with TRBD1. V gave up 11 bases and J gave up 2 bases; unmatched junction bases: 6. The germline V gene has CDR1 MNHNY and CDR2 SVGAGI (reference sequence). This CDR3 spans 12 amino acids. Here the CDR3 DNA reads TGTGCCGTCCTACAGGGGCCCTACGAGCAGTACTTC. Amino acid sequence: CAVLQGPYEQYF.

V and J are TRBV6-1 and TRBJ1-2; D ambiguous. Germline loops: CDR1 MNHNS, CDR2 SASEGT. CDR3 length: 12 amino acids. V was trimmed by 6 bases and J by 2 bases, leaving 7 bases between them. This CDR3 is CASRGSNYGYTF. Written as DNA, the CDR3 is TGTGCCAGCAGGGGCAGCAACTATGGCTACACCTTC.

The chain combines TRBV6-6 with TRBJ1-1; D might be TRBD1 (5 bases). CDR1 is MNHNY, CDR2 SVGAGI, per germline (reference sequence). V dropped 6 bases and J dropped 11 bases, with 13 bases sitting between them. The CDR3 is 11 residues long. CDR3 DNA sequence: TGTGCCAGCAGGGGGGGACCTGGGGCTTTCTTT. Amino acids: CASRGGPGAFF.

The chain has TRBV19 and TRBJ1-1; D gene ambiguous. The CDR3 spans 16 residues. CDR1 and CDR2 (germline): LNHDA, SQIVND (reference sequence). V lost 5 bases and J lost 1, with 17 bases in between. CDR3 sequence (DNA): TGTGCCAGTAGTCCATATCGTCACCAGGAGAACACTGAAGCTTTCTTT. Translating it yields CASSPYRHQENTEAFF.

The V and J genes are TRBV7-9 and TRBJ1-1, with 8 bases aligning to TRBD1. Germline trimming cut 5 bases from V and 4 bases from J; bases unmatched to any gene: 12. The CDR3 covers 16 residues. Germline V gene data show CDR1 as SEHNR and CDR2 as FQNEAQ (reference sequence). In nucleotides, the CDR3 is TGTGCCAGCAGCCCCCCTCGACAGGGGATGGGCACTGAAGCTTTCTTT. Residues: CASSPPRQGMGTEAFF.

J is TRBJ2-7 and V is TRBV4-3; D might be TRBD2 (6 bases). The CDR3 is 14 residues long. Germline V lookup: CDR1 LGHNA, CDR2 YSLEER. Trimming left V 3 bases short and J 1 base short, with 10 bases between. For the CDR3, the DNA is TGCGCCAGCAGCCAGGTCGGACTATCCTACGAGCAGTACTTC. It yields the protein CASSQVGLSYEQYF.

The chain employs TRBV12-5 and TRBJ1-4; tentatively, D is TRBD1 (6 bases). This CDR3 is built from 19 residues. V lost 0 bases and J lost 2, with 19 bases in between. The germline gives CDR1 LGHNT, CDR2 FRNRAP. The CDR3 loop reads CASGLVLSRGYRTNEKLFF. The CDR3 bases are TGTGCTAGTGGTTTGGTCCTCAGCAGGGGCTACCGGACTAATGAAAAACTGTTTTTT.

The J gene is TRBJ2-7, the V gene TRBV29-1; D not certain. Trimming took 1 base from V and 0 from J, leaving 7 bases between them. The CDR3 consists of 13 residues. Germline loops: CDR1 SQVTM, CDR2 ANQGSEA. The DNA of the CDR3 is TGCAGCGTTGAAGCGGATAGCTCCTACGAGCAGTACTTC. Protein product: CSVEADSSYEQYF.

The chain carries TRBV19 and TRBJ2-1, with D hard to call. The CDR3 runs 14 residues. The ends were cut back, 9 bases at V and 1 base at J, with 13 bases in the middle. Germline V gene lookup returns CDR1 LNHDA and CDR2 SQIVND (reference sequence). CDR3 nucleotide sequence: TGTGCCAGCGTGGGTGGAGCGTCCTACAATGAGCAGTTCTTC. Translating gives CASVGGASYNEQFF.

J is TRBJ2-7 and V is TRBV27; tentatively, D is TRBD2 (5 bases). CDR1 and CDR2 (germline): MNHEY, SMNVEV (reference sequence). This CDR3 comprises 13 residues. V lost 3 bases, J lost 4 bases, and 10 bases lay in between. The CDR3, as DNA: TGTGCCAGCAGTTTGGACTTTAGGTACGAGCAGTACTTC. Its protein product is CASSLDFRYEQYF.

This rearrangement joins TRBV5-6 to TRBJ2-7; D assignment may be TRBD1 or TRBD2 (6 bases each). This CDR3 has 13 residues. Germline CDR1 is SGHDT and CDR2 is YYEEEE. V lost 5 bases, J lost 5 bases, and 14 bases lay in between. The CDR3 spells CASREGGPDEQYF. In nucleotides, the CDR3 is TGTGCCAGCAGGGAGGGGGGCCCGGACGAGCAGTACTTC. Complete variable domain (other parts from reference TRBV5-6 and TRBJ2-7): DAGVTQSPTHLIKTRGQQVTLRCSPKSGHDTVSWYQQALGQGPQFIFQYYEEEERQRGNFPDRFSGHQFPNYSSELNVNALLLGDSALYLCASREGGPDEQYFGPGTRLTVT.

The chain combines TRBV18 with TRBJ1-3, with TRBD1 identical over 8 bases. This CDR3 spans 15 amino acids. Germline V lookup: CDR1 KGHSH, CDR2 LQKENI. Trimming took 3 bases from V and 8 from J; bases not matched to a gene: 9. The CDR3 here is CASSPRTGSEDTIYF. The CDR3 DNA reads TGTGCCAGCTCACCCCGGACAGGGAGTGAAGACACCATATATTTT.

The chain is built from TRBV5-4 and TRBJ2-1; the D is unclear. Germline lookup yields CDR1 SGHNT and CDR2 YYREEE (reference sequence). V lost 0 bases to trimming and J lost 6 bases, with 10 bases between them. The length of the CDR3 is 14 residues. The CDR3 DNA reads TGTGCCAGCAGCTTGGTAGAGTTGGGCAATGAGCAGTTCTTC. Amino acid sequence: CASSLVELGNEQFF.